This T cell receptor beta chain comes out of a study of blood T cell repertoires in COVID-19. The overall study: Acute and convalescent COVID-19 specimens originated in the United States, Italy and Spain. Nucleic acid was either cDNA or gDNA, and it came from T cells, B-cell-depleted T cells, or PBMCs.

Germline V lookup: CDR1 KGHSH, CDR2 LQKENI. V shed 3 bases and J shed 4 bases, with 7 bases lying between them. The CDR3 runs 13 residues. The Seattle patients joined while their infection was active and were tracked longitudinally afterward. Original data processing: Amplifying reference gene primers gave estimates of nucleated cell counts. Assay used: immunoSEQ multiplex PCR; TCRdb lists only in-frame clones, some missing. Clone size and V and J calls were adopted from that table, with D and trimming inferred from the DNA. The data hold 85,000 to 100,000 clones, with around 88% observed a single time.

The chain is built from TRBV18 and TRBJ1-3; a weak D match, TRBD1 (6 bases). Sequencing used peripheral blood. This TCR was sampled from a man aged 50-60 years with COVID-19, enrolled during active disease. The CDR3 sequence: CASSPGQGNTIYF. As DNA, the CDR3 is TGTGCCAGCTCACCCGGACAGGGAAACACCATATATTTT.